The 15 T cell receptor beta chains in this list originate from one sample, sequenced in a study of immune evolution from preneoplasia to lung adenocarcinoma (dated by TCRdb to the early 2020s). The library was produced with the immunoSEQ multiplex PCR assay. Held by TCRdb, this immuneACCESS table contains in-frame sequences only and omits some clones. Under half of the omission traces to an unresolved V gene where checked; the cause of the rest is unknown. In all, the sample holds about 6,100 clones, and roughly 80% of those were seen once. 5.5% to 7.5% of the sample is in the top ten clones. The sequenced material came from FFPE minimally invasive lung adenocarcinoma tissue. The meaning of the sample's cell subset or site label: micro-invasive lung adenocarcinoma (MIA). The receptors derive from a person aged 45-69 years with lung adenocarcinoma.

In this sample, this clone is large. The rearrangement links TRBV29-1 to TRBJ1-2; 8 nucleotides match TRBD1. CDR1 is SQVTM, CDR2 ANQGSEA, per germline. This CDR3 is 13 amino acids long. V was clipped by 4 bases and J by 4 bases; unmatched bases: 5. The CDR3 loop reads CSVGGQGLYGYTF. DNA of the CDR3: TGCAGCGTTGGTGGACAGGGCCTCTATGGCTACACCTTC. Full variable domain (remainder filled in from reference TRBV29-1 and TRBJ1-2): SAVISQKPSRDICQRGTSLTIQCQVDSQVTMMFWYRQQPGQSLTLIATANQGSEATYESGFVIDKFPISRPNLTFSTLTVSNMSPEDSSIYLCSVGGQGLYGYTFGSGTRLTVV.

The V gene is TRBV7-9, the J gene TRBJ2-7; D is undetermined. The CDR3 consists of 13 residues. Germline-derived CDR1 and CDR2 are SEHNR and FQNEAQ (reference sequence). V was pared by 7 bases and J by 0 bases, with 10 bases between. The CDR3, as DNA: TGTGCCAGCACCACTTCGAGCTCCTACGAGCAGTACTTC. Residues: CASTTSSSYEQYF. The complete variable domain, with remaining parts taken from reference TRBV7-9 and TRBJ2-7, reads DTGVSQNPRHKITKRGQNVTFRCDPISEHNRLYWYRQTLGQGPEFLTYFQNEAQLEKSRLLSDRFSAERPKGSFSTLEIQRTEQGDSAMYLCASTTSSSYEQYFGPGTRLTVT.

The chain uses TRBV5-5 and TRBJ2-7, with D possibly being TRBD1 (6 bases). The CDR3 runs to 13 residues. Germline assignment: CDR1 SGHKS and CDR2 YYEKEE (reference sequence). V dropped 2 bases and J dropped 5 bases, with 11 bases sitting between them. CDR3 bases: TGTGCCAGCAGCTTCGCAGGGGTAGACGAGCAGTACTTC. It translates to CASSFAGVDEQYF. Using reference TRBV5-5 and TRBJ2-7 for the parts outside the CDR3, the full variable domain is DAGVTQSPTHLIKTRGQQVTLRCSPISGHKSVSWYQQVLGQGPQFIFQYYEKEERGRGNFPDRFSARQFPNYSSELNVNALLLGDSALYLCASSFAGVDEQYFGPGTRLTVT.

The chain links TRBV6-5 to TRBJ1-5; 7 bases fit TRBD1. Germline V gene data show CDR1 as MNHEY and CDR2 as SVGAGI. V shed 6 bases, J shed 6 bases, and the junction held 2 bases outside the gene matches. The CDR3 contains 12 residues. The CDR3: CASSQGGQPQHF. Here the CDR3 DNA reads TGTGCCAGCAGCCAGGGGGGTCAGCCCCAGCATTTT.

The chain is built from TRBV6-5 and TRBJ2-7, with TRBD2 identical over 9 bases. The germline CDR1 and CDR2 sequences are MNHEY and SVGAGI. The CDR3 extends over 15 amino acids. The V and J ends lost 6 bases and 4 bases, in that order; junction bases with no gene match: 10. The CDR3 DNA reads as TGTGCCAGCAGGCGTATAGCGGGAGATTTTTACGAGCAGTACTTC. It translates to CASRRIAGDFYEQYF.

This chain joins TRBV30 and TRBJ2-6; D might be TRBD1 or TRBD2, each matching 5 bases. The CDR3 consists of 13 residues. Germline values: CDR1 GTSNPN, CDR2 SVGIG (reference sequence). CDR3 in amino acids: CAGTRSGANVLTF. CDR3 DNA sequence: TGTGCTGGGACCCGTTCTGGGGCCAACGTCCTGACTTTC.

This chain connects TRBV7-9 to TRBJ2-7, with D perhaps matching TRBD1 or TRBD2 (5 bases each). Per germline, CDR1 SEHNR and CDR2 FQNEAQ (reference sequence). This CDR3 is built from 17 residues. Trimming took 5 bases from V and 0 from J, leaving 20 bases between them. CDR3 in DNA: TGTGCCAGCAGCCGGACTCCCGCGACAGATAACTCCTACGAGCAGTACTTC. Translation gives CASSRTPATDNSYEQYF. Using reference TRBV7-9 and TRBJ2-7 for the parts outside the CDR3, the full variable domain is DTGVSQNPRHKITKRGQNVTFRCDPISEHNRLYWYRQTLGQGPEFLTYFQNEAQLEKSRLLSDRFSAERPKGSFSTLEIQRTEQGDSAMYLCASSRTPATDNSYEQYFGPGTRLTVT.

This chain joins TRBV11-1 and TRBJ1-3, with D possibly matching TRBD1 (5 bases). Germline V gene sequence: CDR1 SGHAT, CDR2 FQDESV (reference sequence). This CDR3 is built from 18 residues. The germline V and J ends were trimmed by 1 base and 2 bases, with 18 bases remaining between them. The chain's CDR3 is CASSLGSATASPGNTIYF. The CDR3 region has the DNA TGTGCCAGCAGCTTAGGGTCGGCGACAGCTAGCCCTGGAAACACCATATATTTT.

The CDR3 protein is CASSLALTANYGYTF. The CDR3 DNA sequence: TGTGCCAGCAGCTTAGCATTGACAGCTAACTATGGCTACACCTTC. This chain uses TRBV7-2 with TRBJ1-2; D possibly corresponds to TRBD1 (5 bases). The CDR3 spans 15 residues. V was cut by 0 bases and J by 0 bases, with 8 bases left in between. Germline V gene data show CDR1 as SGHTA and CDR2 as FQGNSA.

As regards this clone: Other nucleotide sequences in the sample specify the same CDR3. The chain couples TRBV27 to TRBJ1-1; D not resolved. CDR1 is MNHEY, CDR2 SMNVEV, per germline (reference sequence). The germline V and J ends were trimmed by 4 bases and 1 base, with 10 bases remaining between them. CDR3 length equals 14 residues. The CDR3 loop is CASSYSQTNTEAFF. CDR3 DNA: TGTGCCAGCAGTTATAGCCAGACGAACACTGAAGCTTTCTTT.

V usage is TRBV18 and J usage is TRBJ2-5; 9 bases align to TRBD1. The germline V gene encodes CDR1 KGHSH and CDR2 LQKENI. The CDR3 is 13 residues long. Trimming at V came to 2 bases and at J to 5 bases, leaving 0 bases not matched to a gene. For the CDR3, the DNA is TGTGCCAGCTCACCAGACAGGGGGGAGACCCAGTACTTC. This gives the protein CASSPDRGETQYF.

The V call is TRBV30, the J call TRBJ2-3; 8 nucleotides match TRBD1. V dropped 4 bases and J dropped 2; count of bases not matched to a gene: 11. Germline V lookup: CDR1 GTSNPN, CDR2 SVGIG (reference sequence). CDR3 length: 16 residues. The CDR3 bases are TGTGCCTGGAAGCCCCTCGGGACAGGATTCACAGATACGCAGTATTTT. Translation gives CAWKPLGTGFTDTQYF.

J is TRBJ2-7 and V is TRBV5-1; possible D gene TRBD2, 5 bases. Trimming cost V 4 bases and J 0 bases, with 11 bases left between them. Germline CDR1 SGHRS, CDR2 YFSETQ. CDR3 size: 14 residues. This CDR3 reads CASSPFEGSYEQYF. The CDR3 DNA sequence: TGCGCCAGCAGCCCGTTCGAGGGCTCCTACGAGCAGTACTTC.

The CDR3 protein is CASSFESYGQAYNEQFF. CDR3 nucleotides: TGTGCCAGCAGCTTCGAGAGCTATGGACAGGCCTACAATGAGCAGTTCTTC. The chain carries TRBV5-6 and TRBJ2-1; 7 bases fit TRBD1. Germline V gene sequence: CDR1 SGHDT, CDR2 YYEEEE. The V segment lost 2 bases and the J segment 2 bases; nucleotides outside the gene matches: 10. The CDR3 is made up of 17 amino acids.

The V call is TRBV28, the J call TRBJ2-7, with D tentatively TRBD1 or TRBD2 (5 bases each). V was trimmed by 6 bases and J by 7 bases, leaving 16 bases between them. Germline lookup yields CDR1 MDHEN and CDR2 SYDVKM. The CDR3 sequence is 13 residues long. CDR3 nucleotide sequence: TGTGCCAGCAGGGACACTGGGGACGGGGAGCAGTACTTC. Its translation: CASRDTGDGEQYF.